The 18 T cell receptor beta chains presented below share a single source sample, sequenced in a study of T cell changes during pregnancy in multiple sclerosis. Clones were sequenced by immunoSEQ multiplex PCR, and TCRdb holds only the in-frame ones, with some missing. The sample lists about 92,000 clones, roughly 90% occurring once. The source was peripheral blood, collected in the first trimester of pregnancy. These receptors came from a female donor with multiple sclerosis, enrolled in a pregnancy study.

CDR3 residues: CASSEQGAAFF. The CDR3, as DNA: TGTGCCAGCAGTGAACAGGGGGCCGCTTTCTTT. J is TRBJ1-1 and V is TRBV25-1; 8 nucleotides align to TRBD1. J gave up 11 bases and V 2 bases, and 1 base lay outside the gene matches. CDR3 length: 11 residues. CDR1 and CDR2 from the germline V gene are MGHDK and SYGVNS.

The chain employs TRBV7-8 and TRBJ1-2; the match to TRBD1 covers 10 bases. Germline-derived CDR1 and CDR2 are SGHVS and FQNEAQ. After removal of 5 bases from V and 3 bases from J, the junction contained 18 bases not matched to a gene. This CDR3 comprises 19 residues. This CDR3 reads CASSTYPQGQGKNYYGYTF. In DNA, the CDR3 is TGTGCCAGCAGCACATACCCTCAGGGACAGGGGAAGAACTACTATGGCTACACCTTC.

This clone was seen only once. J is TRBJ2-3 and V is TRBV7-6, with D tentatively TRBD1 (6 bases). The CDR3 has 13 amino acids. CDR1 and CDR2 from the germline V gene are SGHVS and FNYEAQ. The V end was cut by 8 bases, the J end by 5 bases, with 14 bases between. The CDR3 bases are TGTGCCAGCCGAGCACAAGGGGGAGATACGCAGTATTTT. Encoded protein: CASRAQGGDTQYF. The full variable domain, with the rest looked up from reference TRBV7-6 and TRBJ2-3, is GAGVSQSPRYKVTKRGQDVALRCDPISGHVSLYWYRQALGQGPEFLTYFNYEAQQDKSGLPNDRFSAERPEGSISTLTIQRTEQRDSAMYRCASRAQGGDTQYFGPGTRLTVL.

The chain combines TRBV19 with TRBJ2-3, with 14 bases identical to TRBD2. The CDR3 consists of 16 residues. The germline V gene has CDR1 LNHDA and CDR2 SQIVND (reference sequence). Trimming cost V 7 bases and J 2 bases; bases outside gene matches: 5. The CDR3 spells CASMGLAGATTDTQYF. The CDR3 DNA reads as TGTGCCAGTATGGGACTAGCGGGAGCCACCACAGATACGCAGTATTTT.

The chain employs TRBV30 and TRBJ2-5; tentative D call: TRBD2 (7 bases). CDR3 size: 12 residues. V was pared by 4 bases and J by 5 bases, with 11 bases between. Germline values: CDR1 GTSNPN, CDR2 SVGIG (reference sequence). The CDR3 protein is CAWTRGGETQYF. The CDR3 nucleotides are TGTGCCTGGACCAGGGGAGGGGAGACCCAGTACTTC. Looking up the rest from reference TRBV30 and TRBJ2-5 gives the full variable domain: SQTIHQWPATLVQPVGSPLSLECTVEGTSNPNLYWYRQAAGRGLQLLFYSVGIGQISSEVPQNLSASRPQDRQFILSSKKLLLSDSGFYLCAWTRGGETQYFGPGTRLLVL.

This clone has a single count. The gene calls are TRBV11-3 and TRBJ2-1, with 11 positions matching TRBD2. This CDR3 comprises 16 residues. Germline CDR1 is SGHNT and CDR2 is YENEEA. V shed 2 bases, J shed 0 bases, and the junction held 0 bases outside the gene matches. CDR3 sequence: CASSLTSGSSYNEQFF. The CDR3 DNA reads TGTGCCAGCAGCTTAACTAGCGGGAGCTCCTACAATGAGCAGTTCTTC.

The rearrangement uses TRBV7-9 and TRBJ2-3, with a possible D match to TRBD2 (6 bases). In germline, CDR1 is SEHNR, CDR2 FQNEAQ (reference sequence). Trimming cost V 5 bases and J 3 bases, with 12 bases left between them. The CDR3 has 14 amino acids. CDR3 residues: CASSSRELTDTQYF. In DNA, the CDR3 is TGTGCCAGCAGCAGCCGGGAGTTAACAGATACGCAGTATTTT.

The chain has TRBV29-1 and TRBJ1-5; 7 bases map to TRBD1. The CDR3 sequence is 13 residues long. Germline values: CDR1 SQVTM, CDR2 ANQGSEA. Trimming removed 6 bases from V and 0 bases from J; junction bases left unmatched: 2. The CDR3 nucleotides are TGCAGCGTCCGGGACAGTAGCAATCAGCCCCAGCATTTT. Protein sequence: CSVRDSSNQPQHF.

The chain is built from TRBV28 and TRBJ2-2; 9 bases are a match to TRBD2. CDR3 length equals 14 residues. Trimming took 2 bases from V and 9 from J; bases not matched to a gene: 4. Per germline, CDR1 MDHEN and CDR2 SYDVKM. The CDR3 loop is CASSLAGGSWELFF. The DNA for the CDR3 is TGTGCCAGCAGTTTAGCGGGAGGGTCTTGGGAGCTGTTTTTT.

The V gene is TRBV5-4, the J gene TRBJ1-1; no clear D. V shed 2 bases and J shed 4 bases, with 6 bases lying between them. The CDR3 is 12 residues long. Germline CDR1 reads SGHNT; CDR2 reads YYREEE (reference sequence). The chain's CDR3 is CASSFGGTEAFF. The DNA for the CDR3 is TGTGCCAGCAGCTTCGGAGGCACTGAAGCTTTCTTT.

The chain combines TRBV29-1 with TRBJ2-1; perhaps TRBD1 as D (6 bases). This CDR3 has 12 residues. The V gene lost 7 bases and the J gene lost 2 bases, with 9 bases spanning the gap. Germline CDR1 and CDR2: SQVTM and ANQGSEA. The CDR3: CSGGRAYNEQFF. CDR3 nucleotides: TGCAGCGGGGGGCGAGCCTACAATGAGCAGTTCTTC.

The CDR3 nucleotides read TGTGCCAGCCGGGGGAACACAGATACGCAGTATTTT. Translation: CASRGNTDTQYF. The chain carries TRBV28 and TRBJ2-3; perhaps TRBD2 as D (6 bases). Per the germline V gene, CDR1 is MDHEN and CDR2 is SYDVKM. This CDR3 has 12 residues. Trimming took off 8 bases at V and 2 bases at J, with 8 bases between the two ends.

The chain has TRBV5-1 and TRBJ2-7, with 10 bases matching TRBD1. Trimming took 4 bases from V and 4 from J; bases not matched to a gene: 14. This CDR3 spans 17 amino acids. CDR1 SGHRS and CDR2 YFSETQ come from the germline V gene. The CDR3 protein is CASSEGQGVKVAYEQYF. CDR3 in DNA: TGCGCCAGCAGCGAAGGACAGGGGGTAAAAGTAGCGTACGAGCAGTACTTC.

The chain links TRBV7-3 to TRBJ2-3; 7 nucleotides match TRBD1. The CDR3 totals 13 residues. Per the germline V gene, CDR1 is SGHTA and CDR2 is FQGTGA. V was clipped by 6 bases and J by 6 bases; unmatched bases: 6. The CDR3: CASSRYRGDTQYF. Here the CDR3 DNA reads TGTGCCAGCAGTCGATACAGGGGCGATACGCAGTATTTT. The variable domain in full, completed from reference TRBV7-3 and TRBJ2-3, reads GAGVSQTPSNKVTEKGKYVELRCDPISGHTALYWYRQSLGQGPEFLIYFQGTGAADDSGLPNDRFFAVRPEGSVSTLKIQRTERGDSAVYLCASSRYRGDTQYFGPGTRLTVL.

V is TRBV6-1 and J is TRBJ1-5, with TRBD1 matching 10 bases. The CDR3 is 16 residues long. The J segment lost 3 bases and the V segment lost 0 bases, leaving 2 bases of the junction unmatched. Germline loops: CDR1 MNHNS, CDR2 SASEGT. CDR3 sequence (DNA): TGTGCCAGCAGTGAAGCCGGACAGGGGGTCAATCAGCCCCAGCATTTT. It translates to CASSEAGQGVNQPQHF.

The chain joins TRBV27 to TRBJ1-2, with 7 positions matching TRBD1. The CDR3 runs to 15 residues. With 5 bases clipped from V and 4 bases from J, the junction kept 10 bases outside the gene matches. Germline loops: CDR1 MNHEY, CDR2 SMNVEV (reference sequence). The CDR3 is CASSPVLRGIYGYTF. Written as DNA, the CDR3 is TGTGCCAGCAGTCCCGTGCTCAGGGGGATCTATGGCTACACCTTC.

V usage is TRBV19 and J usage is TRBJ1-1; D possibly corresponds to TRBD1 (5 bases). The germline CDR1 and CDR2 sequences are LNHDA and SQIVND (reference sequence). This CDR3 contains 14 residues. Between the trimmed V and J ends, which lost 5 bases and 3 bases, there was a span of 13 bases. This CDR3 is CASSPAPGYTEAFF. Written as DNA, the CDR3 is TGTGCCAGTAGTCCTGCTCCAGGGTACACTGAAGCTTTCTTT.

The V and J genes are TRBV7-6 and TRBJ2-3; D is unclear. The germline gives CDR1 SGHVS, CDR2 FNYEAQ. V was trimmed by 1 base and J by 7 bases, leaving 9 bases between them. The CDR3 runs 13 residues. The CDR3 spells CASSLVSQNTQYF. The CDR3 DNA reads as TGTGCCAGCAGCTTAGTGTCCCAAAATACGCAGTATTTT.